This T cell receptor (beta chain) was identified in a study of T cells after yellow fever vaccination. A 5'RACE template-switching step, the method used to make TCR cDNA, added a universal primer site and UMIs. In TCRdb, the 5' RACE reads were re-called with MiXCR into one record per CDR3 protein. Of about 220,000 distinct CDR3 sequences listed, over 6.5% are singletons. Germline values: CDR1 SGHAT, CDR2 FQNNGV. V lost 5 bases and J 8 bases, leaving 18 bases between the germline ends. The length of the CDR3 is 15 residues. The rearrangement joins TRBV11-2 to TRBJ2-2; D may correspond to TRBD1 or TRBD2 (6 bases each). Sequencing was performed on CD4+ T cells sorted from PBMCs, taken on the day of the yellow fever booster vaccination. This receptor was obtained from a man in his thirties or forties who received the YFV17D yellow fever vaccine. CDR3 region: CASSVTSGAGGELFF. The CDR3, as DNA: TGTGCCAGCAGCGTCACATCGGGGGCAGGAGGGGAGCTGTTTTTT.